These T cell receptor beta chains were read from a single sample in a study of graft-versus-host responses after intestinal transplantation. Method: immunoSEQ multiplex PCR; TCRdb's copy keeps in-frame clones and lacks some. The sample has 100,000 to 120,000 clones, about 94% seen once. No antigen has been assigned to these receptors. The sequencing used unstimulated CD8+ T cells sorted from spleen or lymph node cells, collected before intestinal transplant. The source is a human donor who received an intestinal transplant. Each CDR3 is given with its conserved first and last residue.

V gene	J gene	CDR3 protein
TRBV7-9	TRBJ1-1	CASSDSDRGLEAFF
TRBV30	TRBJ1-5	CAWSLTGTQPQHF
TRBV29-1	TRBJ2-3	CSSPGADTQYF
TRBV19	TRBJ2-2	CASRASSGSYTGELFF
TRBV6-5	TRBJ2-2	CASSYSGYTGELFF
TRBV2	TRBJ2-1	CASTRMGGLVEQFF
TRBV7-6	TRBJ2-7	CASSLGLAGLPGEQYF
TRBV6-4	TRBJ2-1	CASSLGGNEQFF
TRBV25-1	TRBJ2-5	CASSEGQREVQETQYF
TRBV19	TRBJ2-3	CASDKVVDSTDTQYF
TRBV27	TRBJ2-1	CASSLGSGFEQFF
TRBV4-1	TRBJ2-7	CASSRSGTRGEQYF
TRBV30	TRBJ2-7	CAWCSGMVNEQYF
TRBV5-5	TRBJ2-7	CASREASGSYEQYF
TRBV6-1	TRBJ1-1	CASSGYRSNTEAFF
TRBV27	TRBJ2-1	CASSYRASGLTNEQFF
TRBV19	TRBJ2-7	CASSPAALANLGYEQYF
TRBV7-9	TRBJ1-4	CASSLEEGQGKLFF